Listed here are 13 T cell receptor beta chains from one sample, sequenced in a study of T cells in localized non-small cell lung cancer. The assay was immunoSEQ multiplex PCR, and TCRdb's table has in-frame clones only and misses some. Of fewer than 35,000 clones listed, 85% to 90% were seen once; the top ten hold roughly 4.2%. Sequencing used peripheral blood, obtained before any cancer treatment. These receptors came from a man aged 35 to 69 with stage I lung adenocarcinoma.

The rearrangement uses TRBV18 and TRBJ2-3; 9 positions match TRBD1. Per germline, CDR1 KGHSH and CDR2 LQKENI. The CDR3 runs to 16 residues. The V gene end was trimmed by 4 bases and the J gene end by 1 base; junction bases not matched to a gene: 6. The CDR3 reads CASSLPQGARTDTQYF. The CDR3 region has the DNA TGTGCCAGCTCACTCCCACAGGGGGCCCGCACAGATACGCAGTATTTT.

The V and J genes are TRBV11-3 and TRBJ2-1; D might be TRBD1 (5 bases). Trimming shortened V by 1 base and J by 11 bases, and 6 bases separated the two germline ends. Germline V gene data show CDR1 as SGHNT and CDR2 as YENEEA. The CDR3 runs 11 residues. For the CDR3, the DNA is TGTGCCAGCAGCTTAGGACAGAAGCAGTTCTTC. It encodes CASSLGQKQFF.

This clone was detected a few times. V is TRBV25-1 and J is TRBJ1-2; D uncertain. Trimming left V 1 base short and J 8 bases short, with 11 bases between. Germline lookup yields CDR1 MGHDK and CDR2 SYGVNS. The CDR3 runs 13 residues. This chain's CDR3 is CASSEWAGRGYTF. The CDR3, as DNA: TGTGCCAGCAGTGAATGGGCAGGAAGAGGCTACACCTTC.

This clone was recorded only once. The chain joins TRBV10-2 to TRBJ2-1; maybe TRBD1 (5 bases). V gave up 2 bases and J gave up 4 bases, with 9 bases separating them. The CDR3 contains 14 residues. CDR1 is WSHSY and CDR2 is SAAADI in the germline V gene. The CDR3: CASSEDRSYNEQFF. CDR3 nucleotide sequence: TGCGCCAGCAGTGAGGACAGATCTTACAATGAGCAGTTCTTC.

This clone was seen just once. The V gene is TRBV11-2, the J gene TRBJ1-5, with a possible D match to TRBD1 (6 bases). Germline lookup yields CDR1 SGHAT and CDR2 FQNNGV. Trimming stripped 1 base from V and 1 base from J, with 8 bases between. The CDR3 is 15 amino acids. The CDR3 DNA reads as TGTGCCAGCAGCTTAGGGACAGTGAGCAATCAGCCCCAGCATTTT. Translating it yields CASSLGTVSNQPQHF. Supplemented by reference TRBV11-2 and TRBJ1-5, the full variable domain reads EAGVAQSPRYKIIEKRQSVAFWCNPISGHATLYWYQQILGQGPKLLIQFQNNGVVDDSQLPKDRFSAERLKGVDSTLKIQPAKLEDSAVYLCASSLGTVSNQPQHFGDGTRLSIL.

The V gene is TRBV5-6, the J gene TRBJ1-2; 7 positions agree with TRBD1. Germline CDR1 is SGHDT and CDR2 is YYEEEE. CDR3 size: 15 residues. V gave up 1 base and J gave up 6 bases; unmatched junction bases: 9. The CDR3 DNA reads as TGTGCCAGCAGCTTGACGGTCAGGGGGGCGGATGGCTACACCTTC. Translation gives CASSLTVRGADGYTF.

The chain combines TRBV7-6 with TRBJ1-4, with TRBD1 identical over 9 bases. The CDR3 runs 14 residues. Germline V gene lookup returns CDR1 SGHVS and CDR2 FNYEAQ. J gave up 8 bases and V 1 base, and 2 bases lay outside the gene matches. CDR3 amino acids: CASSLGTGVEKLFF. In DNA form, the CDR3 reads TGTGCCAGCAGCTTAGGGACAGGGGTAGAAAAACTGTTTTTT.

The CDR3 region has the DNA TGTGCCAGTAGTATCGGGTCCTTCCCAGAGTTCTTC. Translating it yields CASSIGSFPEFF. The chain carries TRBV19 and TRBJ2-1, with no clear D. The germline gives CDR1 LNHDA, CDR2 SQIVND (reference sequence). Trimming removed 3 bases from V and 14 bases from J, with 14 bases in between. The CDR3 loop spans 12 amino acids.

The chain couples TRBV7-9 to TRBJ2-5; D remains ambiguous. Germline assignment: CDR1 SEHNR and CDR2 FQNEAQ (reference sequence). V lost 5 bases and J 3 bases, leaving 1 base between the germline ends. CDR3 length equals 10 residues. The CDR3 DNA follows: TGTGCCAGCAGCAAAGAGACCCAGTACTTC. Protein: CASSKETQYF.

This chain links TRBV19 with TRBJ1-3, with D unclear. Trimming left V 4 bases short and J 4 bases short, with 8 bases between. Germline CDR1 and CDR2: LNHDA and SQIVND (reference sequence). This CDR3 comprises 13 residues. The CDR3 nucleotides read TGTGCCAGTAGTACCCAACAGGGAAACACCATATATTTT. Protein sequence: CASSTQQGNTIYF.

J is TRBJ2-7 and V is TRBV5-6; TRBD2 matches 8 bases. CDR3 length: 17 residues. V trimming: 1 base; J trimming: 4 bases; junction bases outside the gene matches: 13. In germline, CDR1 is SGHDT, CDR2 YYEEEE. CDR3 amino acids: CASSLPAGGRRDYEQYF. The CDR3, as DNA: TGTGCCAGCAGCTTGCCCGCGGGGGGCCGGAGGGATTACGAGCAGTACTTC.

CDR3 sequence (DNA): TGTGCCAGCAGCCCGGACCCGGGAGGGTACGAGCAGTACTTC. Its translation: CASSPDPGGYEQYF. The chain uses TRBV7-7 and TRBJ2-7; 8 bases align to TRBD2. The CDR3 sequence is 14 residues long. Unmatched junction bases numbered 7, after V lost 5 bases and J lost 4 bases. The germline CDR1 and CDR2 sequences are SSHAT and FNYEAQ (reference sequence).

This clone was observed a few times. V usage is TRBV9 and J usage is TRBJ1-4; perhaps TRBD1 as D (5 bases). The CDR3 contains 14 residues. V lost 6 bases, J lost 2 bases, and 11 bases lay in between. Per germline, CDR1 SGDLS and CDR2 YYNGEE. The CDR3 DNA follows: TGTGCCAGCAACGGGGGAGGTACTAATGAAAAACTGTTTTTT. Translated, it gives CASNGGGTNEKLFF.